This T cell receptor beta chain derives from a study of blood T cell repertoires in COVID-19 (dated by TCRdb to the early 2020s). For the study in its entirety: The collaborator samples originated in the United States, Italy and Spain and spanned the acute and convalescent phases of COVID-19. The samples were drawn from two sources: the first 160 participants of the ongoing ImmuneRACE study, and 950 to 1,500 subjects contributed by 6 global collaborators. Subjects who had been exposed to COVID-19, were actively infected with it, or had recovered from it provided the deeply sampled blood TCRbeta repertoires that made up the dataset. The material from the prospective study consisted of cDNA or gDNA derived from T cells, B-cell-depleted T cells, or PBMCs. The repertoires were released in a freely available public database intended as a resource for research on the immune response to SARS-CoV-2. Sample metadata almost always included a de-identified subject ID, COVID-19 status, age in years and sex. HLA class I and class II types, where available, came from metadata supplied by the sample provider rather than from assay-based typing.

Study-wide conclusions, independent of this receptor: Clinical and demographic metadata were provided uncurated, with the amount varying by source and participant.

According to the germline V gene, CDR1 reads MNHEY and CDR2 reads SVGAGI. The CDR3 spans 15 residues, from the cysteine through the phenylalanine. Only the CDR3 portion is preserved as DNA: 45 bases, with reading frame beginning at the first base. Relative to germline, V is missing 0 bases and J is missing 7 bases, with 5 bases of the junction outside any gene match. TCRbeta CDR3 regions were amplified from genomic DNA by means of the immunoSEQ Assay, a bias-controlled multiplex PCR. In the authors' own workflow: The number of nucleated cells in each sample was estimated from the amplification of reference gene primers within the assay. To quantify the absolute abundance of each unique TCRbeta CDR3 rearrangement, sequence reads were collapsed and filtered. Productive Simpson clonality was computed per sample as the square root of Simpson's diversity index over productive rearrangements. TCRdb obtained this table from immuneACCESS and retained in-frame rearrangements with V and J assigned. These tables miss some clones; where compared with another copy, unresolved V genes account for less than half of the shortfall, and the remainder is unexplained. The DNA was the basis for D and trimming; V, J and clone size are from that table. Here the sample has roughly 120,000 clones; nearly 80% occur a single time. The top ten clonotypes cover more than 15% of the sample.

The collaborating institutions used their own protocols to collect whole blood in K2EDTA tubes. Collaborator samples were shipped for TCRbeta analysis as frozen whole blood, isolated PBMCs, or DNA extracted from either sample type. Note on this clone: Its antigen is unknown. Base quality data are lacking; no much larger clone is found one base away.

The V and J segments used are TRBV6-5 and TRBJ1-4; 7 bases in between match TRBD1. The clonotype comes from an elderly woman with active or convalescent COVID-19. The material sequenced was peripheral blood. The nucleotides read TGTGCCAGCAGTTACTCCGGAGGGGGCGGTGAAAAACTGTTTTTT. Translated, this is CASSYSGGGGEKLFF.